This TCR beta chain was identified during a study of cytomegalovirus exposure and HLA in healthy donors. Study-wide results and limits: High specificity and sensitivity for cytomegalovirus status were reported for the classifier. Earlier analysis yielded a pattern in which most TCR beta V segments were productive about 90% or about 30% of the time.

Deletions cut 0 bases from V and 2 bases from J, with 4 bases between. Germline CDR1 is SEHNR and CDR2 is FQNEAQ (reference sequence). The CDR3 contains 13 residues. About this clone: Its antigen remains unidentified.

Amplification used 60 Vbeta primers and 13 Jbeta primers. In the authors' workflow: The count from a later analysis was tens of millions of unique TCR beta chains, about 10 million of them shared. The table came from immunoSEQ multiplex PCR; TCRdb's copy has only in-frame clones and leaves some out. The V and J calls and clone size are taken from that table; D and trimming were inferred from the DNA. The sample has 200,000 to 250,000 clones, around 80% seen once. The source of this sequence is a male donor in good health and CMV-seronegative. Sequenced: PBMCs. V and J are TRBV7-9 and TRBJ1-2; D is unclear. CDR3 nucleotides: TGTGCCAGCAGCTTAGCCCTGAACTATGGCTACACCTTC. Protein product: CASSLALNYGYTF. The full variable domain, with the rest looked up from reference TRBV7-9 and TRBJ1-2, is DTGVSQNPRHKITKRGQNVTFRCDPISEHNRLYWYRQTLGQGPEFLTYFQNEAQLEKSRLLSDRFSAERPKGSFSTLEIQRTEQGDSAMYLCASSLALNYGYTFGSGTRLTVV.